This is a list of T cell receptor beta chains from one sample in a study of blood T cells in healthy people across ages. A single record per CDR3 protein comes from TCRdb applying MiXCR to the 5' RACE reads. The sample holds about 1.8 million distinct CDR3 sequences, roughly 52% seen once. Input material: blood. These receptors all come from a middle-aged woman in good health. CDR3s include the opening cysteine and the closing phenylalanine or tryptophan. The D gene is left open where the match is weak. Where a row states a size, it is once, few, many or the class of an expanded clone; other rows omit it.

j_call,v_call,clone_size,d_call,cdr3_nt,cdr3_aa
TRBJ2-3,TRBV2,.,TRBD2,TGTGCCAGCAGTGGGGGGGGACTAGCGGTAAAAGATACGCAGTATTTT,CASSGGGLAVKDTQYF
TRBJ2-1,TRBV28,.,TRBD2,TGTGCCAGCAGTGCTGGACTAGCGGGGGCCACCTTTCTTGACAATGAGCAGTTCTTC,CASSAGLAGATFLDNEQFF
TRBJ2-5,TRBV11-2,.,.,TGTGCCAGCACCGGGCGCTTCGGGGCGGGCCAAGAGACCCAGTACTTC,CASTGRFGAGQETQYF
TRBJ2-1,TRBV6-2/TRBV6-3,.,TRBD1,TGTGCCAGCAGTTACCCTAGGACAGGGGTCTCCTACAATGAGCAGTTCTTC,CASSYPRTGVSYNEQFF
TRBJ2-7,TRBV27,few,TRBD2,TGTGCCAGCAGTCCCCTAGCGGGGTATCGGTACGAGCAGTACTTC,CASSPLAGYRYEQYF
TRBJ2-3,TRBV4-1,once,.,TGCGCCAGCAGCCAAGACGGGACTGCCACAGATACGCAGTATTTT,CASSQDGTATDTQYF
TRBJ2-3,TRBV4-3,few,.,TGCGCCAGCAGCCAAGAAAATAGGGATTTCGCAGATACGCAGTATTTT,CASSQENRDFADTQYF
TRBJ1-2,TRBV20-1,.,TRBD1,TGCAGTGCTAGAGATGACAGGGCGAATGGCTACACCTTC,CSARDDRANGYTF
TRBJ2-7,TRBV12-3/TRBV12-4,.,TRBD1,TGTGCCAGCAGTTTAAAGCTTCGGGACAGCTCCTACGAGCAGTACTTC,CASSLKLRDSSYEQYF
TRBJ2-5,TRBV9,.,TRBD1,TGTGCCAGCACCAGACAGGGTAGCGCATCGGATGAGCAGTACTTC,CASTRQGSASDEQYF
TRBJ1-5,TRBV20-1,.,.,TGCAGTGCTAGAGATCGGGGCAGACAAGAGTCCAATCAGCCCCAGCATTTT,CSARDRGRQESNQPQHF
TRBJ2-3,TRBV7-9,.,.,TGTGCCAGCAGCATAGACTTGAGCACAGATACGCAGTATTTT,CASSIDLSTDTQYF
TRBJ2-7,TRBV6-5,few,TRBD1,TGTGCCAGCAGCCAACCGGGACAGGGGAGCGAGCAGTACTTC,CASSQPGQGSEQYF
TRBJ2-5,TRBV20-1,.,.,TGCAGTGCTTCTCTTGACGGTGACCAAGAGACCCAGTACTTC,CSASLDGDQETQYF
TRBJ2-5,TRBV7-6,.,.,TGTGCCAGCAGCTTAGCGACCATGACTGAGACCCAGTACTTC,CASSLATMTETQYF
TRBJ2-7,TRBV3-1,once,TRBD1,TGTGCCAGCAGCCAAGGACAGGGGCTAAGCGAGCAGTACTTC,CASSQGQGLSEQYF
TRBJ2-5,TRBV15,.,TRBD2,TGTGCCACCAGCAGAGACCTTCAACGGGGGGAGCAGTACTTC,CATSRDLQRGEQYF
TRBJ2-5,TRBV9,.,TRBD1,TGTGCCAGCAGCGCTCCTGGGACAGTCCAAGAGACCCAGTACTTC,CASSAPGTVQETQYF
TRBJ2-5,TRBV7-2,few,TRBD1,TGTGCCAGCAGGGAGGACAGGATGGGGACCCAGTACTTC,CASREDRMGTQYF
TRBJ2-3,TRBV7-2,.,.,TGTGCCAGCAGCTTCGGTTCGGAGGTCACAGATACGCAGTATTTT,CASSFGSEVTDTQYF
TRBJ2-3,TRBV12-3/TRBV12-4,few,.,TGTGCCAGTGCTATCAGTCTCTTGGAGGATACGCAGTATTTT,CASAISLLEDTQYF
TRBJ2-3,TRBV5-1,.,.,TGCGCCAGCAGCTTTGGTCGGCGGAGCACAGATACGCAGTATTTT,CASSFGRRSTDTQYF
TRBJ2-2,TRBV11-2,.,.,TGTGCCACTAGAACATGGGACGGGGAGCTGTTTTTT,CATRTWDGELFF
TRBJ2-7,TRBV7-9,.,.,TGTGCCAGCAGCTATCCGAGCTCCTACGAGCAGTACTTC,CASSYPSSYEQYF
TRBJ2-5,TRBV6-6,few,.,TGTGCCAGCGCAGTGGGGGGAGAGACCCAGTACTTC,CASAVGGETQYF
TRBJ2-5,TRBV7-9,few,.,TGTGCCAGCAGCTTAGTAGCTGATGCCGGGCAAGAGACCCAGTACTTC,CASSLVADAGQETQYF
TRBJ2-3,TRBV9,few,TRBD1,TGTGCCAGCAGCGTAGTGGGACAGGGAATAACAGATACGCAGTATTTT,CASSVVGQGITDTQYF
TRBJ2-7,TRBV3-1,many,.,TGTGCCAGCACCCAGGTTGGGGGGGGCCCCCTGTACTTC,CASTQVGGGPLYF
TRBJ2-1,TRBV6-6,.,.,TGTGCCAGCAGTCGCCTATCAAACGATGAGCAGTTCTTC,CASSRLSNDEQFF
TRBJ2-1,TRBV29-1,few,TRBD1,TGCAGCGTAGGCTCCGGGACAGGGGGCATTGGGAGCAATGAGCAGTTCTTC,CSVGSGTGGIGSNEQFF
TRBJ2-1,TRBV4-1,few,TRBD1,TGCGCCAGCAGCCAAGATGGGGACAGGGGTTACAATGAGCAGTTCTTC,CASSQDGDRGYNEQFF
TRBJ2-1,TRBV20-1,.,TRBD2,TGCAGTGCTAGAGTTCCGGGACTAGCCTTCGGTGAGCAGTTCTTC,CSARVPGLAFGEQFF
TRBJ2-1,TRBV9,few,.,TGTGCCAGCAGCGTTCGGACAGTGGCCTCCTACAATGAGCAGTTCTTT,CASSVRTVASYNEQFF
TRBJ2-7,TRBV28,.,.,TGTGCCAGCGCCGGGATAACCTACGAGCAGTACTTC,CASAGITYEQYF
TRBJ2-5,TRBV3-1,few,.,TGTGCCAGCAGCCAAGTAATCGGGGGCCACCCTAAAGAGACCCAGTACTTC,CASSQVIGGHPKETQYF
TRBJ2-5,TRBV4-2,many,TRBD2,TGTGCCAGCAGCCAAGATACGGGGGGGTACCAAGAGACCCAGTACTTC,CASSQDTGGYQETQYF
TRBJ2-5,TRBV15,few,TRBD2,TGTGCCACCAGCAGAGATTTTTTGGCTAGCGGGGTCCAAGAGACCCAGTACTTC,CATSRDFLASGVQETQYF
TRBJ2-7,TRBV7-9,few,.,TGTGCCAGCAGCAGTCGACAGTTCTCCTACGAGCAGTACTTC,CASSSRQFSYEQYF
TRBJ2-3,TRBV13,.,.,TGTGCCAGCAGCTTAGGTGAGGCTAGACCCACAGATACGCAGTATTTT,CASSLGEARPTDTQYF
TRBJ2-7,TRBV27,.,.,TGTGCCAGCAGTTCTTGGCGGGGGCCCTCCTACGAGCAGTACTTC,CASSSWRGPSYEQYF
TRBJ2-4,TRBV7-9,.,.,TGTGCCAGCAGCCCCCGACCCGGGGGAGCCAAAAACATTCAGTACTTC,CASSPRPGGAKNIQYF
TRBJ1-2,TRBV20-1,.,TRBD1,TGCAGTGCCCGTCTAGATGCAGGGGGCAGCTATGGCTACACCTTC,CSARLDAGGSYGYTF
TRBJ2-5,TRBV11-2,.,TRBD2,TGTGCCAGCACCCCTGAGCGGGGGGGCCAAGAGACCCAGTACTTC,CASTPERGGQETQYF
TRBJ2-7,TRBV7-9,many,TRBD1,TGTGCCAGCAGCCAGACAGGGGACGAGCAGTACTTC,CASSQTGDEQYF
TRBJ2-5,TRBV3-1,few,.,TGTGCCAGCAGCCAGGATCTGGCAGCCCAAGAGACCCAGTACTTC,CASSQDLAAQETQYF
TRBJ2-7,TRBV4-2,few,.,TGTGCCAGCAGCCAAGGTGGCAGGCCACCATACGAGCAGTACTTC,CASSQGGRPPYEQYF